The count of the clone carrying this T cell receptor (beta chain) is one. Antigen: not known. This specimen comes from a study of radiotherapy plus CTLA-4 blockade in lung cancer. Turning to the study itself: The study recorded objective responses in about 20% of patients and disease control in 31%. General study results and limits: Radiotherapy was combined with ipilimumab, and tumor-derived TCR clones then expanded in blood.

Generated by immunoSEQ multiplex PCR, the TCRdb table keeps only in-frame clones and is missing some. This table holds approximately 60,000 clones, almost 85% found once. V shed 4 bases and J shed 2 bases, with 11 bases lying between them. The CDR3 extends over 14 amino acids. The germline V gene has CDR1 MNHEY and CDR2 SVGAGI. Chemo-refractory metastatic non-small-cell lung cancer patients were treated with focal radiation plus CTLA-4 blockade with ipilimumab. The TCR comes from a human donor with non-small cell lung cancer whose response to radiotherapy plus ipilimumab could not be evaluated. This rearrangement joins TRBV6-5 to TRBJ1-2, with D maybe TRBD1 (5 bases). The sequencing used peripheral blood, collected from a patient treated with radiotherapy plus ipilimumab. For the CDR3, the DNA is TGTGCCAGCAGTTCCGACAGCCCGAACTATGGCTACACCTTC. It encodes CASSSDSPNYGYTF.